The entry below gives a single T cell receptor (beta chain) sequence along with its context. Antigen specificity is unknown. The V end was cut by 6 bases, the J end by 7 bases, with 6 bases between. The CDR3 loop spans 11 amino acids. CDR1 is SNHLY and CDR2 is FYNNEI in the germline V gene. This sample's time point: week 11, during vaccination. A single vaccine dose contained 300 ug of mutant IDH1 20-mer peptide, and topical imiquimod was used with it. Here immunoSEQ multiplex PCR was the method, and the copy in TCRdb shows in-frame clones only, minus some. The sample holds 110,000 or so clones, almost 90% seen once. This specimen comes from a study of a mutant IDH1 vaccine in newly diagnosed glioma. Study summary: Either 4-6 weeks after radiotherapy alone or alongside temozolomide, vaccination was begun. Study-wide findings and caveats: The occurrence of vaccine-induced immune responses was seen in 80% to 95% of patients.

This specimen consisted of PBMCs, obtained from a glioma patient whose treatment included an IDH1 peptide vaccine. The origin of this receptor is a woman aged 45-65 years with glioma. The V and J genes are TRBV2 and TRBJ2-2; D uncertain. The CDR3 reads CASRTGGELFF. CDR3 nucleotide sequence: TGTGCCAGCAGGACCGGCGGGGAGCTGTTTTTT.